This note documents a single T cell receptor (beta chain) sequence. This specimen comes from a study of shared T cell receptors in the human thymus. Sequencing was performed with immunoSEQ multiplex PCR; in TCRdb, only in-frame clones are kept and a portion is missing. Of approximately 760,000 clones in the sample, around 85% were seen once. The CDR3 is 16 residues long. V shed 1 base, J shed 8 bases, and the junction held 12 bases outside the gene matches. Germline loops: CDR1 MNHNS, CDR2 SASEGT. These data were likewise used in another study, on human thymus T cells. That study adds: Samples came from healthy Finnish infants during open corrective cardiac surgery. Thymic tissue was derived from resections collected during corrective heart surgery. Related research examined unrelated individuals and reported that their thymic repertoires overlapped highly.

The sequence was obtained from a girl under three years old with a congenital heart defect. The chain couples TRBV6-1 to TRBJ2-3; 7 nucleotides align to TRBD1. Sequencing was done on a sample of thymocytes. The CDR3 reads CASSEGRTGRLTTQYF. The CDR3 region has the DNA TGTGCCAGCAGTGAAGGCCGGACAGGTCGACTTACTACGCAGTATTTT.